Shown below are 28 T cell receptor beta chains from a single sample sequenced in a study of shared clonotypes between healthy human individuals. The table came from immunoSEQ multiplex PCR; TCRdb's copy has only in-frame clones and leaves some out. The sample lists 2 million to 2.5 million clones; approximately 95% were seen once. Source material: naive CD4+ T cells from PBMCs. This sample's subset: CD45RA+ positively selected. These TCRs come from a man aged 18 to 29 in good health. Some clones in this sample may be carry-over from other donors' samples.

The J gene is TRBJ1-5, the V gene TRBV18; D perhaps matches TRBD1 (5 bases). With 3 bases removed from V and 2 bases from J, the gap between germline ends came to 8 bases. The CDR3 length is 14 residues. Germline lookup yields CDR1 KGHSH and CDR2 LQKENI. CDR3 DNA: TGTGCCAGCTCACCTCGGGGGGGCAATCAGCCCCAGCATTTT. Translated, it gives CASSPRGGNQPQHF.

CDR3 loop: CASSLPGSQTQYF. The CDR3 DNA is TGTGCCAGCAGCTTACCAGGGTCACAGACCCAGTACTTC. The chain is built from TRBV11-2 and TRBJ2-5; maybe TRBD1 (5 bases). Germline CDR1 and CDR2: SGHAT and FQNNGV. This CDR3 has 13 amino acids. The V and J ends lost 2 bases and 6 bases respectively, with 10 bases between them. Filled out from reference TRBV11-2 and TRBJ2-5, the complete variable domain reads EAGVAQSPRYKIIEKRQSVAFWCNPISGHATLYWYQQILGQGPKLLIQFQNNGVVDDSQLPKDRFSAERLKGVDSTLKIQPAKLEDSAVYLCASSLPGSQTQYFGPGTRLLVL.

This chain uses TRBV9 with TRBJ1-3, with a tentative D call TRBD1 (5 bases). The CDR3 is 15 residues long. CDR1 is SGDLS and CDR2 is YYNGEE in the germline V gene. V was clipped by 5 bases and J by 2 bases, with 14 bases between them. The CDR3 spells CASSSGTHTGNTIYF. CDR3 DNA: TGTGCCAGCAGTAGCGGGACCCATACTGGAAACACCATATATTTT.

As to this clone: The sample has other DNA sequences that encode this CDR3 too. Here the CDR3 reads CASSPGGNTGELFF. CDR3 coding DNA: TGTGCCAGCAGCCCGGGGGGGAACACCGGGGAGCTGTTTTTT. The chain carries TRBV7-3 and TRBJ2-2; 7 positions match TRBD2. The CDR3 is 14 amino acids. From germline, CDR1 is SGHTA and CDR2 FQGTGA. Trimming cost V 5 bases and J 1 base; bases outside gene matches: 1.

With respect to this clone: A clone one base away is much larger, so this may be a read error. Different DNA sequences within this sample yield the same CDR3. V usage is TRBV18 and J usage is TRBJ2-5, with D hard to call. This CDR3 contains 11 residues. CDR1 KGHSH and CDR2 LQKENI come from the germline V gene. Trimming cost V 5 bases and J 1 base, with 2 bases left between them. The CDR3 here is CASSSQETQYF. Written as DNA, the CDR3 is TGTGCCAGCTCATCCCAAGAGACCCAGTACTTC.

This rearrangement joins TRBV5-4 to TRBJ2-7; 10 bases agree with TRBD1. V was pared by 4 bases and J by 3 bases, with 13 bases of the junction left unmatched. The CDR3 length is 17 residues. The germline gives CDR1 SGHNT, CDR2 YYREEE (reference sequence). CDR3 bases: TGTGCCAGCAGCCTTTCGTCAGGGACAGGGGCGTTCTACGAGCAGTACTTC. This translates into CASSLSSGTGAFYEQYF.

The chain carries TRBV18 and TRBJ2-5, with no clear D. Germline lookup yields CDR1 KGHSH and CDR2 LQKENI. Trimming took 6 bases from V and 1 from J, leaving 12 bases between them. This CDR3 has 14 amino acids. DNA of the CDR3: TGTGCCAGCTCGAGTGGAGATGGCCAAGAGACCCAGTACTTC. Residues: CASSSGDGQETQYF.

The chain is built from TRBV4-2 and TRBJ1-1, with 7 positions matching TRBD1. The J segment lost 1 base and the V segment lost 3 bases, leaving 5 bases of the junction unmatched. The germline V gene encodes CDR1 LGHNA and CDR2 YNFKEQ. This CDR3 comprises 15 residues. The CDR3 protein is CASSHRQGSNTEAFF. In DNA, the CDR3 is TGTGCCAGCAGCCACCGACAGGGATCGAACACTGAAGCTTTCTTT.

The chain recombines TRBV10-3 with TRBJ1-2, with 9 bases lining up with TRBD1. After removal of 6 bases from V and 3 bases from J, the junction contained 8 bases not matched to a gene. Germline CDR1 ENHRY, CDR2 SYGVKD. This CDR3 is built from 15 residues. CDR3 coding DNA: TGTGCCATCAGGACCCAACGACAGGGGGACTATGGCTACACCTTC. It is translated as CAIRTQRQGDYGYTF.

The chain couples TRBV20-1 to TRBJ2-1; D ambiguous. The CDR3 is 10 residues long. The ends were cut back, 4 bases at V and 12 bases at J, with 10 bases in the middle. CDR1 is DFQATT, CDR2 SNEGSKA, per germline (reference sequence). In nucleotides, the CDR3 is TGCAGTGCTAAAGGAACCCCGCAGTTCTTC. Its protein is CSAKGTPQFF.

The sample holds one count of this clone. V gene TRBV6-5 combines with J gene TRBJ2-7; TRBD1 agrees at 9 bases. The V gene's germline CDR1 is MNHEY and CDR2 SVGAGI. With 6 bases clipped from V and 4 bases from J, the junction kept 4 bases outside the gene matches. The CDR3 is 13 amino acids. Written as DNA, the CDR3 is TGTGCCAGCAGAAAGGGACAGGGTTACGAGCAGTACTTC. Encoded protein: CASRKGQGYEQYF.

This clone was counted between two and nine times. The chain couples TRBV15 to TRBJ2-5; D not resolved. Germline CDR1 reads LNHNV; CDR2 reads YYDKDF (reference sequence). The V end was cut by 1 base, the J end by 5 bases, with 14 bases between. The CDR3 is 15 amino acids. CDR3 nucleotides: TGTGCCACCAGCAGAGCCAACGGCCCACGCGAGACCCAGTACTTC. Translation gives CATSRANGPRETQYF. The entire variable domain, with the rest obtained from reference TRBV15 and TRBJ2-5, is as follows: DAMVIQNPRYQVTQFGKPVTLSCSQTLNHNVMYWYQQKSSQAPKLLFHYYDKDFNNEADTPDNFQSRRPNTSFCFLDIRSPGLGDTAMYLCATSRANGPRETQYFGPGTRLLVL.

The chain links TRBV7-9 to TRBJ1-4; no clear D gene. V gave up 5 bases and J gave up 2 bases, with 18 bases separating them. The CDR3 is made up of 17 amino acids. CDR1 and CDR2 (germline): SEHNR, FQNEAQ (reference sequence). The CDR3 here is CASSVRSGLVTNEKLFF. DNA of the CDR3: TGTGCCAGCAGCGTCCGGAGCGGTTTGGTTACTAATGAAAAACTGTTTTTT.

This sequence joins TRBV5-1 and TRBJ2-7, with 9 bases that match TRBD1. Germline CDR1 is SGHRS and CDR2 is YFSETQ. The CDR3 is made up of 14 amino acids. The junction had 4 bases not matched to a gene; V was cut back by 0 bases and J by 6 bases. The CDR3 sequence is CASSLDRGQGEQYF. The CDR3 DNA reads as TGCGCCAGCAGCTTGGACAGGGGGCAGGGCGAGCAGTACTTC.

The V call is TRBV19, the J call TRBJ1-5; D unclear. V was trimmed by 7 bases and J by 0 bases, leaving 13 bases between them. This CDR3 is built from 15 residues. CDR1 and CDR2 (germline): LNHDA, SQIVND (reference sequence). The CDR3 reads CASTLGSFSNQPQHF. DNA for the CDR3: TGTGCCAGTACCCTGGGGAGCTTTAGCAATCAGCCCCAGCATTTT.

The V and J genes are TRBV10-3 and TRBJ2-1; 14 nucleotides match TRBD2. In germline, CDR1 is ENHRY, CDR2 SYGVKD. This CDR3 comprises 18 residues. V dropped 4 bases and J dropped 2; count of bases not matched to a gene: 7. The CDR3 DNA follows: TGTGCCATCAGTGCGGGACTAGCGGGAGTTGGGCCCTACAATGAGCAGTTCTTC. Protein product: CAISAGLAGVGPYNEQFF.

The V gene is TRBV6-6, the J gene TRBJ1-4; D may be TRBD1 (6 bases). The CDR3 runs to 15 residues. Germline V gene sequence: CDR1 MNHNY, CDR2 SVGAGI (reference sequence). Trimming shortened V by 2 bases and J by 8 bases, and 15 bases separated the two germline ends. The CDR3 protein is CASSYPIQGSEKLFF. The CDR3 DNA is TGTGCCAGCAGTTACCCAATCCAGGGGAGCGAAAAACTGTTTTTT.

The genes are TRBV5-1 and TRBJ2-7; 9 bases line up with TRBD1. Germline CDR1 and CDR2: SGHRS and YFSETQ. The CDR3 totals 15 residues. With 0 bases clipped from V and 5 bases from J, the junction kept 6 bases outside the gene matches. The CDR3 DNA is TGCGCCAGCAGCTTGGACAGGGGGCGAGTCGACGAGCAGTACTTC. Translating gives CASSLDRGRVDEQYF.

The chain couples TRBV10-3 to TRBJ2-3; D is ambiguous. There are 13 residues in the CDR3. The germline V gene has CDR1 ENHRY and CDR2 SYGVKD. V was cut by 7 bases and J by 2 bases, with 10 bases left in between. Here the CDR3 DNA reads TGTGCCATCAAAGTTGGGCTCACAGATACGCAGTATTTT. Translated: CAIKVGLTDTQYF.

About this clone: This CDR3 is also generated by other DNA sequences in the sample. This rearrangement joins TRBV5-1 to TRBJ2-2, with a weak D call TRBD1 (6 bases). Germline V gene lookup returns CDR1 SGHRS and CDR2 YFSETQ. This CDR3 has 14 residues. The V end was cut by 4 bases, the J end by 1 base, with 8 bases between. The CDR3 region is CASSTGQNTGELFF. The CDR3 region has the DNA TGCGCCAGCAGCACGGGACAGAACACCGGGGAGCTGTTTTTT.

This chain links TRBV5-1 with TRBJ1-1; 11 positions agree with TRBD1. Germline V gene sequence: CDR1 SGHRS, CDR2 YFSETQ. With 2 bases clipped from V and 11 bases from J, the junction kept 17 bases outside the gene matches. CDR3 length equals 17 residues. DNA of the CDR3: TGCGCCAGCAGCTTTGGTCAGGACAGGGGGCGCGAGGTGGATGCTTTCTTT. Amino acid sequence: CASSFGQDRGREVDAFF. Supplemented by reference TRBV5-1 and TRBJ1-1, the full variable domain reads KAGVTQTPRYLIKTRGQQVTLSCSPISGHRSVSWYQQTPGQGLQFLFEYFSETQRNKGNFPGRFSGRQFSNSRSEMNVSTLELGDSALYLCASSFGQDRGREVDAFFGQGTRLTVV.

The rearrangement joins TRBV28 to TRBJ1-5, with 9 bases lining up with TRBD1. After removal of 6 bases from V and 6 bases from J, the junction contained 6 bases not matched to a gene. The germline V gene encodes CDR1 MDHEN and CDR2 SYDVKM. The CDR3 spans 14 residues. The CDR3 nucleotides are TGTGCCAGCAGGGCCGGGACAGGGATTCAGCCCCAGCATTTT. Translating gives CASRAGTGIQPQHF. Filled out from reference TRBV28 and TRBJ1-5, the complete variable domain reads DVKVTQSSRYLVKRTGEKVFLECVQDMDHENMFWYRQDPGLGLRLIYFSYDVKMKEKGDIPEGYSVSREKKERFSLILESASTNQTSMYLCASRAGTGIQPQHFGDGTRLSIL.

The CDR3 is CASSLVRPSGGYTF. CDR3 sequence (DNA): TGTGCCAGCAGCTTAGTTCGACCCTCGGGCGGCTACACCTTC. This rearrangement joins TRBV7-2 to TRBJ1-2, with unresolved D. Trimming removed 1 base from V and 8 bases from J, with 14 bases in between. Germline CDR1 reads SGHTA; CDR2 reads FQGNSA. The CDR3 is 14 residues long.

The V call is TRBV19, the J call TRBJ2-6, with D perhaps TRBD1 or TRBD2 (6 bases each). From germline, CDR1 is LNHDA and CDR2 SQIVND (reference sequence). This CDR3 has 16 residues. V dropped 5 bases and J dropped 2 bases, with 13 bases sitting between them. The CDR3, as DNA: TGTGCCAGTAGTGGAGGGACATCACCTGGGGCCAACGTCCTGACTTTC. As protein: CASSGGTSPGANVLTF. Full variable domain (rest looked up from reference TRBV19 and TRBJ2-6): DGGITQSPKYLFRKEGQNVTLSCEQNLNHDAMYWYRQDPGQGLRLIYYSQIVNDFQKGDIAEGYSVSREKKESFPLTVTSAQKNPTAFYLCASSGGTSPGANVLTFGAGSRLTVL.

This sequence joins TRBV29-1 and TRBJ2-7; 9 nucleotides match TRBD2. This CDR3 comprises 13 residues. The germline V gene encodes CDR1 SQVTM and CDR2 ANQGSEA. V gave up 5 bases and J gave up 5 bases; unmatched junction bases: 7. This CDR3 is CSVILAGRDEQYF. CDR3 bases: TGCAGCGTTATACTAGCGGGTAGGGACGAGCAGTACTTC.

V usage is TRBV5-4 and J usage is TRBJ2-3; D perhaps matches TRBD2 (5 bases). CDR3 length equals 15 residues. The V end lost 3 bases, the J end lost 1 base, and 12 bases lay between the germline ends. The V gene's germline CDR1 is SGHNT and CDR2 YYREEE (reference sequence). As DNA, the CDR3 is TGTGCCAGCAGCTCTACTGCGGGTGGCACAGATACGCAGTATTTT. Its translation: CASSSTAGGTDTQYF.

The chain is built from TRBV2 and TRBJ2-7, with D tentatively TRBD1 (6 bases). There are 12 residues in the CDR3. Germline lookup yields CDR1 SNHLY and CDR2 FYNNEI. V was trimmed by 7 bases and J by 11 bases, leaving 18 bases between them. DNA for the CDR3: TGTGCCAGCAACGGCAGGGGTGGGCCGAAGTACTTC. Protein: CASNGRGGPKYF.

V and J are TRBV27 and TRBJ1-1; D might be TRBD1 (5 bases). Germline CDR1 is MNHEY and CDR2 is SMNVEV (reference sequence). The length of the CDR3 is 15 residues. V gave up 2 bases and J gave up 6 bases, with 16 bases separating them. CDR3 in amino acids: CASSLGSGGSAEAFF. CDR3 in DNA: TGTGCCAGCAGTTTAGGGTCGGGGGGGAGCGCTGAAGCTTTCTTT.